Listed below are T cell receptor beta chains from one sample, sequenced in a study of monozygotic twins with inflammatory bowel disease. From its re-call of the 5' RACE reads, TCRdb lists each CDR3 protein once, without DNA. Here the sample table reports approximately 140,000 distinct CDR3 sequences. Sequencing used blood. These receptors all come from a human donor with ulcerative colitis or Crohn's disease, or a healthy co-twin of an affected twin (not recorded which). Both conserved end residues are part of each CDR3. Only part of the rows carry a size: once, few, many, or a class if the clone is expanded.

v_gene	j_gene	len	abundance	CDR3aa
TRBV12-3/TRBV12-4	TRBJ2-1	15	NA	CASRRGQVNYNEQFF
TRBV14	TRBJ2-1	15	NA	CASSQDLSGVSEQFF
TRBV28	TRBJ1-2	14	NA	CASSFPGESYGYTF
TRBV10-3	TRBJ2-7	15	NA	CAISDLTGRSYEQYF
TRBV5-1	TRBJ2-1	14	NA	CASSFGQLYNEQFF
TRBV14	TRBJ1-2	13	NA	CASSHGANYGYTF
TRBV6-5	TRBJ2-5	18	NA	CASSYNYIGGFEGETQYF
TRBV5-1	TRBJ1-1	13	NA	CASTLGMNTEAFF
TRBV5-1	TRBJ2-4	17	NA	CASSRLQGGRIGNIQYF
TRBV6-4	TRBJ2-2	13	NA	CASSGGDTGELFF
TRBV20-1	TRBJ1-1	15	NA	CSARFQGAVNTEAFF
TRBV18	TRBJ1-1	15	NA	CASSSVSGTSNEAFF
TRBV19	TRBJ2-1	14	NA	CASRQRDQWGEQFF
TRBV7-2	TRBJ2-3	17	NA	CASSPARTSGDTDTQYF
TRBV5-1	TRBJ2-6	17	NA	CASSDGTTHSGANVLTF
TRBV7-2	TRBJ2-2	15	NA	CASSLGFGIPGELFF
TRBV3-1	TRBJ2-5	15	NA	CASSPNRDSPGTQYF
TRBV20-1	TRBJ2-7	15	NA	CSARKQSLPRDEQYF
TRBV13	TRBJ2-5	16	NA	CASSSTPGGPRETQYF
TRBV5-5	TRBJ1-1	14	NA	CASSLDWVNTEAFF
TRBV7-9	TRBJ1-4	15	NA	CASSSNYRGREKLFF
TRBV12-3/TRBV12-4	TRBJ2-5	17	NA	CASSILAGTGAQETQYF
TRBV6-2/TRBV6-3	TRBJ2-7	16	NA	CASSYSNRRLAYEQYF
TRBV5-1	TRBJ2-7	11	NA	CASSLNTEQYF
TRBV20-1	TRBJ2-1	15	NA	CSARVGGTAYNEQFF
TRBV30	TRBJ2-7	13	NA	CAWSGQGIHEQYF
TRBV12-3/TRBV12-4	TRBJ2-7	13	NA	CASSRSSFYEQYF
TRBV7-2	TRBJ2-1	17	NA	CASSLRTTGTPRDEQFF
TRBV5-1	TRBJ2-4	16	NA	CASSPKGLEGKNIQYF
TRBV12-3/TRBV12-4	TRBJ1-3	16	NA	CASKTGPGADGNTIYF
TRBV5-1	TRBJ2-7	15	NA	CASSLDRGRTYEQYF
TRBV15	TRBJ1-2	12	NA	CATSRDINGYTF
TRBV7-2	TRBJ2-1	16	NA	CASSLARGLSYNEQFF
TRBV7-3	TRBJ1-2	15	NA	CASSLTPDDYYGYTF
TRBV4-2	TRBJ2-6	16	NA	CASSQADNSGANVLTF
TRBV5-1	TRBJ2-5	14	NA	CASSLKGHQETQYF
TRBV20-1	TRBJ2-7	11	NA	CSARYRSQQYF
TRBV15	TRBJ1-3	18	NA	CATSSRLARRGLGNTIYF
TRBV5-4	TRBJ2-1	15	NA	CASSLERHPYNEQFF
TRBV27	TRBJ1-3	16	NA	CASSSLQGSSGNTIYF
TRBV5-4	TRBJ1-1	15	NA	CASSSPDSMNTEAFF
TRBV10-3	TRBJ2-7	12	NA	CAISEVAYEQYF
TRBV5-1	TRBJ2-2	15	NA	CASSSRGYDTGELFF
TRBV5-4	TRBJ2-2	16	NA	CASSPLAGGGTGELFF
TRBV12-3/TRBV12-4	TRBJ2-3	15	NA	CASSLVQGYTDTQYF
TRBV28	TRBJ1-1	16	NA	CASSSTGASMNTEAFF
TRBV5-6	TRBJ1-2	15	NA	CATNPSNRDRSGYTF
TRBV20-1	TRBJ2-5	11	medium-sized	CSASFVETQYF
TRBV7-2	TRBJ1-5	14	NA	CASSLVGAHQPQHF
TRBV5-5	TRBJ2-7	14	NA	CASSLGTAAYEQYF
TRBV11-2	TRBJ2-7	14	NA	CASSFPWGRDEQYF
TRBV7-9	TRBJ1-2	15	NA	CASSTGTAHVYGYTF